The entry that follows covers one T cell receptor beta chain sequence. What it binds is not known. The entry originates in a study of cytomegalovirus exposure and HLA in healthy donors. Broader study findings: It was 150 or so TCR beta chains that were listed as cytomegalovirus-associated. One variant, a missense change in DCLRE1C, was linked in a later analysis to TCR beta V- and J-gene trimming. Rarity characterized most TCR sequences, yet some public TCRs appeared in many donors.

Primers included in the PCR were 60 Vbeta and 13 Jbeta primers. Measured with immunoSEQ multiplex PCR; TCRdb has only the in-frame clones, and not every one. Among 100,000 or so clones listed, more than 70% were seen once. Germline V gene data show CDR1 as SQVTM and CDR2 as ANQGSEA. V lost 1 base and J lost 4; bases outside the gene matches: 6. The CDR3 contains 16 residues. These donors counted as nominally healthy when sampled, but unrecorded immune exposures were likely. The clonotype originates from a man in his thirties or forties in good health and CMV-seronegative. Material: PBMCs. V usage is TRBV29-1 and J usage is TRBJ2-3; 12 bases agree with TRBD2. CDR3 in DNA: TGCAGCGTTGAAGTGCTAGCGGGGGGGCCTGCAGATACGCAGTATTTT. Translated, it gives CSVEVLAGGPADTQYF.